This entry concerns a single T cell receptor (beta chain). The data stem from a study of cytomegalovirus exposure and HLA in healthy donors. Study in general: Ancestry clustering placed roughly four fifths of 350 to 500 genotyped donors in the Caucasian-associated cluster.

Trimming pared 3 bases from V and 1 base from J, leaving 12 bases between. The germline V gene has CDR1 SNHLY and CDR2 FYNNEI. This CDR3 has 15 amino acids. The PCR made use of 60 Vbeta and 13 Jbeta primers. In the authors' workflow: Approximately 87 million unique TCR beta chains, 9 million to 11 million shared, were counted in a later analysis. Generated by immunoSEQ multiplex PCR, the TCRdb table keeps only in-frame clones and is missing some. V and J calls and clone size are those listed in that table; D and trimming were worked out from the DNA. The profile shows roughly 200,000 clones, roughly 80% of them singletons.

The J gene is TRBJ1-1, the V gene TRBV2; weak D call: TRBD1 (6 bases). This receptor was obtained from a woman under 40 in good health and CMV-seropositive. Sequences were obtained from PBMCs. The CDR3 coding sequence is TGTGCCAGCAGTGATTCAGGGGATGGGAACACTGAAGCTTTCTTT. Translating it yields CASSDSGDGNTEAFF.